The 28 T cell receptor beta chains presented below share a single source sample, sequenced in a study of T cells in Graves' hyperthyroidism and ophthalmopathy. Amplified TCR beta CDR3 regions came from RNA transcripts. The primer set for the first-round RT-PCR of the TCR CDR3 was HTBI. Each CDR3 protein is one row after TCRdb ran MiXCR on the multiplex PCR reads. The data show under 600,000 distinct CDR3 sequences, with roughly 15% seen just once and less than 3.5% held by the top ten. Sequencing was carried out using blood. These receptors were taken from a woman aged 40 to 50 with Graves' ophthalmopathy.

This clonotype was picked up a small number of times. The chain uses TRBV6-1 and TRBJ2-1; D assignment may be TRBD1 or TRBD2 (5 bases each). From germline, CDR1 is MNHNS and CDR2 SASEGT. Trimming left V 6 bases short and J 10 bases short, with 19 bases between. The CDR3 consists of 14 residues. The CDR3 nucleotides read TGTGCCAGCAGCCCTGGGTGGGGGTGGTGGGAGCAGTTCTTC. Protein product: CASSPGWGWWEQFF.

In the case of this clonotype: A much larger clone differs from this one at a single base, so this may be a read error. The V gene is TRBV28, the J gene TRBJ2-7; maybe TRBD2 (6 bases). CDR1 MDHEN and CDR2 SYDVKM come from the germline V gene. CDR3 size: 13 residues. V gave up 3 bases and J gave up 6 bases, with 12 bases separating them. This CDR3 is CASSFPSGGEQYF. The DNA for the CDR3 is TGTGCCAGCAGTTTTCCCTCCGGGGGCGAGCAGTACTTC.

In this sample, this clonotype turned up many times. The chain uses TRBV2 and TRBJ1-1; a possible D gene is TRBD1 (6 bases). V lost 8 bases, J lost 4 bases, and 14 bases lay in between. The CDR3 totals 13 residues. Looked up from germline, CDR1 is SNHLY and CDR2 is FYNNEI. CDR3 in amino acids: CASAGGVGTEAFF. DNA of the CDR3: TGTGCCAGCGCGGGGGGCGTGGGCACTGAAGCTTTCTTT.

This chain connects TRBV5-1 to TRBJ1-5; D might be TRBD1 (5 bases). This CDR3 is built from 14 residues. Germline lookup yields CDR1 SGHRS and CDR2 YFSETQ. V dropped 0 bases and J dropped 3 bases, with 7 bases sitting between them. CDR3: CASSLGDHNQPQHF. The CDR3 DNA reads as TGCGCCAGCAGCTTGGGGGACCACAATCAGCCCCAGCATTTT.

This clonotype was observed a few times. The chain has TRBV6-2 or TRBV6-3 and TRBJ2-5; D is unresolved. CDR3 size: 13 residues. Trimming took 6 bases from V and 3 from J, leaving 11 bases between them. The germline V gene has CDR1 MNHEY and CDR2 SVGEGT. The CDR3 is CASSLNHKETQYF. The DNA of the CDR3 is TGTGCCAGCAGCCTAAACCATAAAGAGACCCAGTACTTC.

At least ten counts were recorded for this clonotype. V gene TRBV5-1 combines with J gene TRBJ2-5; D gene unclear. In germline, CDR1 is SGHRS, CDR2 YFSETQ. V lost 2 bases to trimming and J lost 4 bases, with 9 bases between them. The CDR3 contains 13 residues. The CDR3 region is CASSFGFRETQYF. CDR3 DNA: TGCGCCAGCAGCTTCGGGTTTAGAGAGACCCAGTACTTC.

Only a few counts were recorded for this clonotype. The chain combines TRBV27 with TRBJ2-7, with 8 bases aligning to TRBD2. Trimming cost V 3 bases and J 4 bases; bases outside gene matches: 5. This CDR3 spans 14 amino acids. Germline values: CDR1 MNHEY, CDR2 SMNVEV (reference sequence). CDR3 nucleotide sequence: TGTGCCAGCAGTTTTGCGGGGGGTCGGTACGAGCAGTACTTC. It translates to CASSFAGGRYEQYF.

This clonotype occurred many times. This chain uses TRBV6-5 with TRBJ1-1; D not resolved. CDR3 length: 15 amino acids. V shed 0 bases and J shed 6 bases, with 14 bases lying between them. Germline V lookup: CDR1 MNHEY, CDR2 SVGAGI. The CDR3: CASSYSRTAVSEAFF. CDR3 sequence (DNA): TGTGCCAGCAGTTACTCTCGGACTGCCGTTTCTGAAGCTTTCTTT.

This clonotype was seen ten or more times. V gene TRBV7-8 combines with J gene TRBJ2-3; D is undetermined. Trimming pared 5 bases from V and 3 bases from J, leaving 9 bases between. The CDR3 runs 13 residues. The germline V gene encodes CDR1 SGHVS and CDR2 FQNEAQ. The DNA of the CDR3 is TGTGCCAGCAGCGCCCTGGGGACAGATACGCAGTATTTT. This codes for CASSALGTDTQYF.

As concerns this clonotype: Being one base from a much bigger clone, this may be a read error. This chain uses TRBV27 with TRBJ2-3; 9 bases match TRBD1. The CDR3 spans 15 residues. Germline values: CDR1 MNHEY, CDR2 SMNVEV (reference sequence). CDR3 sequence (DNA): TGTGCCAGCAGTTTACTGGACAGGGGAGCAGATTCGCAGTATTTT. This translates into CASSLLDRGADSQYF.

This clonotype has a count of ten or more. This sequence joins TRBV5-1 and TRBJ2-7; 11 bases align to TRBD2. The CDR3 loop spans 15 amino acids. J was trimmed by 1 base and V by 2 bases; bases with no gene match: 2. The V gene's germline CDR1 is SGHRS and CDR2 YFSETQ. In DNA form, the CDR3 reads TGCGCCAGCAGCTTCCGACTAGCGGGGTCCTACGAGCAGTACTTC. Encoded protein: CASSFRLAGSYEQYF.

In its sample, this clonotype was seen many times. The rearrangement uses TRBV3-1 and TRBJ1-1; 8 bases line up with TRBD1. The V segment lost 2 bases and the J segment 0 bases; nucleotides outside the gene matches: 5. Germline V CDR1 and CDR2: LGHDT, YNNKEL (reference sequence). This CDR3 comprises 16 residues. The CDR3 nucleotides read TGTGCCAGCAGCCAACATCCGACAGGGGTGAACACTGAAGCTTTCTTT. It encodes CASSQHPTGVNTEAFF.

This sequence joins TRBV11-2 and TRBJ1-4; D is possibly TRBD1 (5 bases). V lost 4 bases to trimming and J lost 12 bases, with 15 bases between them. This CDR3 is built from 13 residues. CDR1 SGHAT and CDR2 FQNNGV come from the germline V gene. The CDR3 sequence: CASSSFVGGELFF. The CDR3 nucleotides are TGTGCCAGCAGCTCATTCGTCGGGGGTGAACTGTTTTTT.

The V call is TRBV3-1, the J call TRBJ2-1; 8 bases agree with TRBD2. Germline CDR1 and CDR2: LGHDT and YNNKEL (reference sequence). CDR3 length: 17 residues. The V gene end was trimmed by 4 bases and the J gene end by 7 bases; junction bases not matched to a gene: 15. The CDR3 DNA reads TGTGCCAGCAGCCGCCACGTCCGGGAGGGCCGGTTGAATGAGCAGTTCTTC. It encodes CASSRHVREGRLNEQFF.

Ten or more counts support this clonotype. This rearrangement joins TRBV11-3 to TRBJ2-1, with 16 nucleotides matching TRBD2. Trimming at V came to 5 bases and at J to 6 bases, leaving 10 bases not matched to a gene. CDR1 SGHNT and CDR2 YENEEA come from the germline V gene. This CDR3 is 18 amino acids long. CDR3 nucleotides: TGTGCCAGCAGCCCAAGGGGGACTAGCGGGAGGGGGATCAATGAGCAGTTCTTC. Protein: CASSPRGTSGRGINEQFF.

This clonotype was picked up many times. The V and J genes are TRBV2 and TRBJ2-3, with D perhaps assigned TRBD1 or TRBD2 (5 bases each). There are 15 residues in the CDR3. V lost 9 bases to trimming and J lost 3 bases, with 19 bases between them. CDR1 is SNHLY, CDR2 FYNNEI, per germline. The CDR3 region is CARGSDTRGTDTQYF. CDR3 nucleotide sequence: TGTGCCAGGGGGAGCGATACGAGGGGTACAGATACGCAGTATTTT.

This sequence joins TRBV9 and TRBJ2-3; 8 positions match TRBD1. J lost 3 bases, V lost 10 bases, and 10 bases had no gene match. Germline values: CDR1 SGDLS, CDR2 YYNGEE. The CDR3 is 14 amino acids. CDR3 nucleotides: TGTGCCGGACGTTGGCAGGGGGCGACAGATACGCAGTATTTT. Protein sequence: CAGRWQGATDTQYF.

The V gene is TRBV12-3 or TRBV12-4, the J gene TRBJ1-5; TRBD1 matches at 9 bases. V trimming: 5 bases; J trimming: 0 bases; junction bases outside the gene matches: 14. There are 19 residues in the CDR3. The CDR3 sequence: CASSDEQGAAPYSNQPQHF. The CDR3, as DNA: TGTGCCAGCAGTGACGAACAGGGGGCAGCCCCCTATAGCAATCAGCCCCAGCATTTT.

This clonotype was counted a few times. Lacking the conserved final phenylalanine or tryptophan, this CDR3 likely reflects a read error. This chain joins TRBV30 and TRBJ2-5, with a weak D call TRBD1 (5 bases). Germline V gene data show CDR1 as GTSNPN and CDR2 as SVGIG (reference sequence). V dropped 1 base and J dropped 1 base, with 13 bases sitting between them. CDR3 length equals 15 residues. The CDR3 sequence: CAWSGGRQLQETQYL. In DNA, the CDR3 is TGTGCCTGGAGTGGGGGAAGACAGCTCCAAGAGACCCAGTACCTC.

This clonotype was counted ten times or more. The rearrangement uses TRBV11-2 and TRBJ2-3, with D unresolved. Trimming removed 5 bases at V and 7 bases at J, with 19 bases between. There are 15 residues in the CDR3. Looked up from germline, CDR1 is SGHAT and CDR2 is FQNNGV. The CDR3 DNA reads as TGTGCCAGCAGCCCGTGGACCGCGTTGACGAATACGCAGTATTTT. Protein sequence: CASSPWTALTNTQYF.

The V gene is TRBV4-1, the J gene TRBJ2-1; 16 bases align to TRBD2. The CDR3 runs to 19 residues. Germline loops: CDR1 MGHRA, CDR2 YSYEKL. V gave up 3 bases and J gave up 9 bases; unmatched junction bases: 14. The CDR3 protein is CASSQAGTSGRAMASEQFF. For the CDR3, the DNA is TGCGCCAGCAGCCAGGCCGGGACTAGCGGGAGGGCCATGGCGAGTGAGCAGTTCTTC.

About this clonotype: Possible read error: a much larger clone is one base away. This sequence joins TRBV7-9 and TRBJ2-1, with a possible D match to TRBD1 (5 bases). Trimming pared 5 bases from V and 10 bases from J, leaving 21 bases between. Germline loops: CDR1 SEHNR, CDR2 FQNEAQ (reference sequence). The CDR3 sequence is 15 residues long. The CDR3 sequence is CASSPRSGALYEQFF. Here the CDR3 DNA reads TGTGCCAGCAGCCCCCGCTCTGGGGCGCTTTACGAGCAGTTCTTC.

This clonotype appeared a few times. The chain uses TRBV27 and TRBJ2-1; 11 nucleotides line up with TRBD2. This CDR3 is 15 amino acids long. Unmatched junction bases numbered 9, after V lost 8 bases and J lost 6 bases. In germline, CDR1 is MNHEY, CDR2 SMNVEV (reference sequence). CDR3 DNA: TGTGCCAGCGGAAAACTAGCGGGAGCTGCCAATGAGCAGTTCTTC. This translates into CASGKLAGAANEQFF.

The chain employs TRBV6-2 or TRBV6-3 and TRBJ1-6, with unresolved D. CDR3 length equals 14 residues. Deletions cut 2 bases from V and 6 bases from J, with 8 bases between. Germline V gene sequence: CDR1 MNHEY, CDR2 SVGEGT. The CDR3 nucleotides read TGTGCCAGCAGTTACCTGGGTCGTAATTCACCCCTCCACTTT. It encodes CASSYLGRNSPLHF.

This clonotype showed up many times. The chain carries TRBV18 and TRBJ1-1, with 10 bases matching TRBD1. This CDR3 is built from 15 residues. Looked up from germline, CDR1 is KGHSH and CDR2 is LQKENI. V shed 1 base and J 5 bases; nucleotides not matched to a gene: 4. The DNA of the CDR3 is TGTGCCAGCTCACCACTACCGGGACAGGGGACTGAAGCTTTCTTT. Amino acids: CASSPLPGQGTEAFF.

This clonotype was seen only a few times. A much more abundant neighbour one base away suggests this may be a read error. The chain employs TRBV7-2 and TRBJ2-6; D possibly matches TRBD1 or TRBD2 (5 bases each). The germline CDR1 and CDR2 sequences are SGHTA and FQGNSA. Trimming took off 1 base at V and 3 bases at J, with 7 bases between the two ends. The CDR3 runs 15 residues. This CDR3 is CASSLGGVGANVLTF. The CDR3 region has the DNA TGTGCCAGCAGCTTAGGAGGGGTTGGGGCCAACGTCCTGACTTTC.

The CDR3 sequence: CAIRDPNTEAFF. The CDR3 DNA reads TGTGCCATCCGGGACCCGAACACTGAAGCTTTCTTT. The rearrangement joins TRBV10-3 to TRBJ1-1; D might be TRBD1 (5 bases). This CDR3 is 12 amino acids long. Germline loops: CDR1 ENHRY, CDR2 SYGVKD. V gave up 8 bases and J gave up 1 base, with 8 bases separating them.

This clonotype has more than one count but fewer than ten. The chain has TRBV7-2 and TRBJ2-6; no clear D. The CDR3 sequence is 14 residues long. Between the trimmed V and J ends, which lost 5 bases and 2 bases, there was a span of 7 bases. Germline V lookup: CDR1 SGHTA, CDR2 FQGNSA. The CDR3 region is CASSDQAGANVLTF. The CDR3, as DNA: TGTGCCAGCAGCGACCAGGCTGGGGCCAACGTCCTGACTTTC.